This T cell receptor beta chain was retrieved from a study of T cell responses to AZD1222 COVID-19 vaccine. This CDR3 spans 15 amino acids. V was pared by 3 bases and J by 8 bases, with 5 bases of the junction left unmatched. Germline CDR1 is KGHDR and CDR2 is SFDVKD. Assay used: immunoSEQ multiplex PCR; TCRdb lists only in-frame clones, some missing. The data show fewer than 200,000 clones, 90% seen once. The TCR was taken from an adult who received the MenACWY meningococcal vaccine as a control. The V call is TRBV24-1, the J call TRBJ1-4; 10 positions match TRBD1. This sample comprised peripheral blood, obtained 28 days after the second dose of the MenACWY control vaccine. The CDR3 region is CATSDDRTGGEKLFF. The CDR3 DNA follows: TGTGCCACCAGTGATGACCGGACAGGGGGGGAAAAACTGTTTTTT.